The 7 T cell receptor beta chains below all came from one sample that was sequenced in a study of tissue T cells after allogeneic stem cell transplantation. TCRdb's table, derived via immunoSEQ multiplex PCR, lists solely in-frame clones and lacks some. The data show 20,000 to 25,000 clones, with about 70% seen just once and approximately 0.42% held by the top ten. Material for sequencing was blood. The origin of the receptors is a female BALB/c mouse in good health. The strain's MHC: H2-d.

Concerning this clone itself: Germline and genes: mouse. The sequence runs out 1 residue before the end of the CDR3; the remainder is reconstructed from the germline J gene. This chain links TRBV1 with TRBJ2-7; possibly TRBD1 or TRBD2 for D (5 bases each). CDR3 length: 14 residues. The germline V gene encodes CDR1 NSQYPW and CDR2 LRSPGD (reference sequence). The germline V and J ends were trimmed by 0 bases and 7 bases, with 13 bases remaining between them. CDR3 DNA, as far as it was read: TGCACCTGCAGTGCAGACCCATACGGGGGAGAACAGTAC. Amino acid sequence: CTCSADPYGGEQY. The full CDR3 reads CTCSADPYGGEQYF.

Of note for this clone: The listed genes are named as in mouse. With the read ending 1 residue before the CDR3 end, the germline J gene is used to fill in that end. This chain uses TRBV19 with TRBJ2-7, with 8 bases matching TRBD1. J gave up 5 bases and V 5 bases, and 3 bases lay outside the gene matches. Germline assignment: CDR1 FNHDT and CDR2 SITEND (reference sequence). There are 12 residues in the CDR3. CDR3 residues: CASSRTGNEQYF. CDR3 DNA (partial): TGTGCCAGCAGCCGGACAGGGAATGAACAGTAC.

Comment on this clone: The genes and germline here are from mouse. The part of the CDR3 DNA that was read is TGCACCTGCAGTACAGGGCCAAACACAGAAGTCTTC. Its protein is CTCSTGPNTEVF. Given in full, the CDR3 is CTCSTGPNTEVFF. V and J are TRBV1 and TRBJ1-1; D perhaps matches TRBD1 (6 bases). The sequence runs out 1 residue before the end of the CDR3; the remainder is reconstructed from the germline J gene. V dropped 5 bases and J dropped 0 bases, with 7 bases sitting between them. CDR1 and CDR2 from the germline V gene are NSQYPW and LRSPGD (reference sequence). The CDR3 sequence is 13 residues long.

About this clone: Gene names and germline refer to mouse. Partial CDR3 DNA: TGTGCCAGCAGTCCCTGGGGGTCTAGTGCAGAAACGCTGTAT. This gives the protein CASSPWGSSAETLY. The whole CDR3 is CASSPWGSSAETLYF. The chain links TRBV4 to TRBJ2-3, with 7 bases aligning to TRBD2. The CDR3 end lies 1 residue beyond the end of the read and is filled in from the germline J gene. Germline trimming cut 6 bases from V and 0 bases from J; bases unmatched to any gene: 6. CDR3 length: 15 residues. CDR1 and CDR2 (germline): LGHDT, YNNKQL (reference sequence).

About this clone: Any gene name here is a mouse gene name. The CDR3 end falls 1 residue outside the read, so it is completed with the germline J gene. The V call is TRBV2, the J call TRBJ1-4; D unresolved. The V and J ends lost 3 bases and 1 base respectively, with 3 bases between them. The CDR3 is 13 residues long. Per germline, CDR1 LGHNA and CDR2 YSYQKL. The CDR3: CASSQNSNERLFF. CDR3 DNA (partial): TGTGCCAGCAGCCAGAATTCCAACGAAAGATTATTT.

Concerning this clone: Germline and genes here are mouse. The read ends 1 residue early relative to the CDR3; the germline J gene fills the gap. This chain uses TRBV19 with TRBJ2-1; TRBD2 matches 10 bases. Germline V gene sequence: CDR1 FNHDT, CDR2 SITEND (reference sequence). Trimming took 2 bases from V and 1 from J; bases not matched to a gene: 3. CDR3 length: 16 amino acids. CDR3 in amino acids: CASSIDWGENYAEQFF. CDR3 DNA (partial): TGTGCCAGCAGTATCGACTGGGGGGAGAACTATGCTGAGCAGTTC. The full variable domain, its missing parts supplied by reference TRBV19 and TRBJ2-1, is GGIITQTPKFLIGQEGQKLTLKCQQNFNHDTMYWYRQDSGKGLRLIYYSITENDLQKGDLSEGYDASREKKSSFSLTVTSAQKNEMAVFLCASSIDWGENYAEQFFGPGTRLTVL.

Turning to this clone: Any gene name here is a mouse gene name. From the germline J gene comes the end of the CDR3, since the read stops 1 residue before it. This chain links TRBV2 with TRBJ2-1; TRBD2 agrees at 12 bases. Germline values: CDR1 LGHNA, CDR2 YSYQKL. The CDR3 runs to 16 residues. With V trimmed by 4 bases and J by 2 bases, 3 bases remained unmatched. The part of the CDR3 DNA that was read is TGTGCCAGCAGCCCTCGACTGGGGGGGCACTATGCTGAGCAGTTC. Its protein product is CASSPRLGGHYAEQF. Given in full, the CDR3 is CASSPRLGGHYAEQFF.